One sample yielded the 14 T cell receptor beta chains listed below, sequenced in a study of blood T cells in healthy people across ages. Combining a sample-barcoded 5' primer with a J-beta primer mix, a second PCR ran for roughly 6 to 12 cycles. TCRdb processed the 5' RACE reads anew with MiXCR; each CDR3 protein has one entry. This table holds 450,000 to 700,000 distinct CDR3 sequences, 27% found once. Input material: blood. The receptors were sampled from a woman in her sixties or seventies in good health.

This clonotype was counted a few times. This chain links TRBV29-1 with TRBJ2-5, with D possibly matching TRBD1 (5 bases). Germline V gene data show CDR1 as SQVTM and CDR2 as ANQGSEA. The CDR3 has 14 residues. Trimming pared 2 bases from V and 2 bases from J, leaving 12 bases between. In DNA, the CDR3 is TGCAGCGTTGAAAGTCAGGGCGGACAAGAGACCCAGTACTTC. Translation gives CSVESQGGQETQYF.

The sample holds a few counts of this clonotype. The V call is TRBV5-1, the J call TRBJ2-5, with TRBD2 matching over 10 bases. The J call may be incorrect, as the DNA end agrees better with TRBJ2-1. The CDR3 is 15 residues long. CDR1 is SGHRS, CDR2 YFSETQ, per germline. The CDR3 DNA is TGCGCCAGCAGCACCGGACTAGCGGCCTACAATGAGCAGTTCTTC. Encoded protein: CASSTGLAAYNEQFF.

This sequence joins TRBV20-1 and TRBJ2-1; 10 nucleotides align to TRBD2. The CDR3 has 15 amino acids. V dropped 6 bases and J dropped 6; count of bases not matched to a gene: 11. Germline lookup yields CDR1 DFQATT and CDR2 SNEGSKA (reference sequence). This chain's CDR3 is CSATLNSGGTNEQFF. The CDR3 DNA reads as TGCAGTGCCACATTAAATAGCGGGGGGACCAATGAGCAGTTCTTC.

There are many counts of this clonotype. The chain joins TRBV6-6 to TRBJ1-1; a possible D gene is TRBD1 (5 bases). CDR3 length: 14 amino acids. Germline CDR1 reads MNHNY; CDR2 reads SVGAGI (reference sequence). Trimming left V 9 bases short and J 4 bases short, with 18 bases between. Here the CDR3 DNA reads TGTGCCAGTGAGAGAGGGGTCATGGGCACTGAAGCTTTCTTT. As protein: CASERGVMGTEAFF.

This clonotype was seen only once. V and J are TRBV7-9 and TRBJ2-7; 7 positions match TRBD1. The CDR3 sequence is 13 residues long. V shed 7 bases and J 1 base; nucleotides not matched to a gene: 4. Germline CDR1 and CDR2: SEHNR and FQNEAQ (reference sequence). CDR3 in amino acids: CASIDRESYEQYF. DNA for the CDR3: TGTGCCAGCATCGACAGGGAGTCCTACGAGCAGTACTTC.

This rearrangement joins TRBV6-1 to TRBJ2-5, with no clear D. The CDR3 covers 17 residues. Per the germline V gene, CDR1 is MNHNS and CDR2 is SASEGT. V lost 6 bases, J lost 0 bases, and 20 bases lay in between. The CDR3 loop is CASRTPVFGRNQETQYF. The CDR3 DNA reads as TGTGCCAGCAGGACCCCGGTGTTTGGGCGGAACCAAGAGACCCAGTACTTC.

V and J are TRBV20-1 and TRBJ2-3; 8 bases match TRBD2. The CDR3 is made up of 14 amino acids. The germline V gene encodes CDR1 DFQATT and CDR2 SNEGSKA (reference sequence). J was trimmed by 3 bases and V by 8 bases; bases with no gene match: 10. The CDR3 DNA follows: TGCAGTACTGCAATGGCGGGGGGAACAGATACGCAGTATTTT. It encodes CSTAMAGGTDTQYF.

This clonotype appeared a few times. The chain uses TRBV3-1 and TRBJ2-5, with D perhaps TRBD2 (5 bases). CDR1 LGHDT and CDR2 YNNKEL come from the germline V gene (reference sequence). Trimming cost V 2 bases and J 5 bases, with 15 bases left between them. CDR3 length equals 15 residues. The CDR3 loop is CASSQRWGASETQYF. In DNA, the CDR3 is TGTGCCAGCAGCCAACGGTGGGGAGCGAGTGAGACCCAGTACTTC.

This clonotype appeared once. The chain carries TRBV29-1 and TRBJ2-5; 10 positions match TRBD1. The J call may be in error: the DNA end matches TRBJ2-7 better. Germline CDR1 is SQVTM and CDR2 is ANQGSEA. This CDR3 has 15 amino acids. For the CDR3, the DNA is TGCAGCGCTAGACAAGGACAGGGGGACCATCACGAGCAGTACTTC. It encodes CSARQGQGDHHEQYF.

The rearrangement uses TRBV5-1 and TRBJ1-1; perhaps TRBD1 as D (5 bases). V lost 0 bases, J lost 4 bases, and 13 bases lay in between. The CDR3 has 15 residues. CDR1 and CDR2 (germline): SGHRS, YFSETQ. CDR3 region: CASSLGQTRPTEAFF. DNA of the CDR3: TGCGCCAGCAGCTTGGGACAGACGCGTCCCACTGAAGCTTTCTTT.

The V call is TRBV11-2, the J call TRBJ2-1, with 10 bases aligning to TRBD1. The CDR3 sequence is 15 residues long. J was trimmed by 7 bases and V by 5 bases; bases with no gene match: 8. Looked up from germline, CDR1 is SGHAT and CDR2 is FQNNGV. The CDR3 region is CASSTRQGAGNEQFF. As DNA, the CDR3 is TGTGCCAGCAGCACTCGACAGGGGGCGGGGAATGAGCAGTTCTTC. The variable domain in full, completed from reference TRBV11-2 and TRBJ2-1, reads EAGVAQSPRYKIIEKRQSVAFWCNPISGHATLYWYQQILGQGPKLLIQFQNNGVVDDSQLPKDRFSAERLKGVDSTLKIQPAKLEDSAVYLCASSTRQGAGNEQFFGPGTRLTVL.

The chain employs TRBV7-2 and TRBJ1-2; the D gene is possibly TRBD1 (6 bases). CDR3 length equals 14 residues. Per germline, CDR1 SGHTA and CDR2 FQGNSA. V was clipped by 5 bases and J by 2 bases, with 12 bases between them. CDR3 nucleotides: TGTGCCAGCAGCCCACGGCAGGGGAACTATGGCTACACCTTC. It specifies CASSPRQGNYGYTF.

This clonotype was picked up a small number of times. The J gene is TRBJ1-2, the V gene TRBV7-2, with a tentative D call TRBD1 (6 bases). Trimming removed 1 base at V and 8 bases at J, with 17 bases between. The germline V gene has CDR1 SGHTA and CDR2 FQGNSA. This CDR3 spans 15 amino acids. CDR3: CASSLEGGFAGGYTF. The CDR3, as DNA: TGTGCCAGCAGCTTAGAAGGGGGGTTCGCGGGCGGCTACACCTTC. The whole variable domain, remainder taken from reference TRBV7-2 and TRBJ1-2, is GAGVSQSPSNKVTEKGKDVELRCDPISGHTALYWYRQSLGQGLEFLIYFQGNSAPDKSGLPSDRFSAERTGGSVSTLTIQRTQQEDSAVYLCASSLEGGFAGGYTFGSGTRLTVV.

The chain uses TRBV7-6 and TRBJ1-1; D remains ambiguous. CDR1 is SGHVS and CDR2 is FNYEAQ in the germline V gene. V dropped 6 bases and J dropped 4 bases, with 12 bases sitting between them. The CDR3 consists of 13 residues. CDR3 nucleotide sequence: TGTGCCAGCAGTGCCAGAGATGCCACTGAAGCTTTCTTT. Amino acid sequence: CASSARDATEAFF.